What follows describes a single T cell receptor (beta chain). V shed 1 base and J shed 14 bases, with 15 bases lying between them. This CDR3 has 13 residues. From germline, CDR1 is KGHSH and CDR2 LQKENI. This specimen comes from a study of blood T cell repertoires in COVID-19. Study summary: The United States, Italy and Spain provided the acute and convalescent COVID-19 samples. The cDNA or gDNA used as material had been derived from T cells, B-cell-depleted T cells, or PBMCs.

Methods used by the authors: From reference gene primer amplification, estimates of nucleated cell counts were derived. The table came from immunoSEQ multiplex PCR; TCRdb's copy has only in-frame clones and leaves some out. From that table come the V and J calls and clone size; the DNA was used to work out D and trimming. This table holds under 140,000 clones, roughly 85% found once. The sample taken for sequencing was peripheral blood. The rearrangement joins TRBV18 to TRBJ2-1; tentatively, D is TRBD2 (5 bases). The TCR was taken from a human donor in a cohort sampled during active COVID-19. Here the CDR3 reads CASSPHEKGEKFF. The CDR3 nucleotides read TGTGCCAGCTCACCACATGAGAAGGGAGAGAAGTTCTTC.